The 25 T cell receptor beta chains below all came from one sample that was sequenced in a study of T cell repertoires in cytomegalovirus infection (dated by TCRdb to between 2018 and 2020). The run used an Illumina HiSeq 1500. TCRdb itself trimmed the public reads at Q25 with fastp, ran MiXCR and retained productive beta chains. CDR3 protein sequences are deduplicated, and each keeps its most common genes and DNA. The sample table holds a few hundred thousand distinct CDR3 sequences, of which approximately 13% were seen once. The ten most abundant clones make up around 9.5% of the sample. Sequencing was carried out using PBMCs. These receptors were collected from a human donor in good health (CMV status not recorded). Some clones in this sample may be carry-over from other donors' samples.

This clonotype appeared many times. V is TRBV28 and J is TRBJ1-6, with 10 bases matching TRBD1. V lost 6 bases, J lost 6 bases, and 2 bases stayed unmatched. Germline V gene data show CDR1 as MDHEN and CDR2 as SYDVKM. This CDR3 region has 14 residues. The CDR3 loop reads CASSRDRGNSPLHF. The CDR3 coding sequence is TGTGCCAGCAGCCGGGACAGGGGTAATTCACCCCTCCACTTT.

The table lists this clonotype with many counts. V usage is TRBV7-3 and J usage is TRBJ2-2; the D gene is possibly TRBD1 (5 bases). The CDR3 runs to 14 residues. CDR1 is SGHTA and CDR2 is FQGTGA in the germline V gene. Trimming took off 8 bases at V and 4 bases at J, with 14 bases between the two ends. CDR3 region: CASQRDRLTGELFF. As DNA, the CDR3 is TGTGCCAGCCAAAGAGACAGACTCACCGGGGAGCTGTTTTTT.

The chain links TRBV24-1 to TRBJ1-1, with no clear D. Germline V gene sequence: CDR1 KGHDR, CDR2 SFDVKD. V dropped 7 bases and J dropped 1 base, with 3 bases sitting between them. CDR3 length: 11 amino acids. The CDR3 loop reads CATRQNTEAFF. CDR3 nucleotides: TGTGCCACCAGACAGAACACTGAAGCTTTCTTT.

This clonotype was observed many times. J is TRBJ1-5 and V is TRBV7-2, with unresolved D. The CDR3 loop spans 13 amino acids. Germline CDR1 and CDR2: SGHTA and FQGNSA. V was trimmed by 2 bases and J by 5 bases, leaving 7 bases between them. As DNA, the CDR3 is TGTGCCAGCAGCTTAAGCAGTTATCAGCCCCAGCATTTT. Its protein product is CASSLSSYQPQHF.

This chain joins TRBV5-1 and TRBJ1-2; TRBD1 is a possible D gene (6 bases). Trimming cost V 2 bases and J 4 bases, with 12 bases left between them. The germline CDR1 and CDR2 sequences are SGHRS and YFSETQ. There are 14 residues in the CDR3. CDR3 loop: CASSLGTSSYGYTF. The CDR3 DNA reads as TGCGCCAGCAGCTTAGGGACATCCTCCTATGGCTACACCTTC.

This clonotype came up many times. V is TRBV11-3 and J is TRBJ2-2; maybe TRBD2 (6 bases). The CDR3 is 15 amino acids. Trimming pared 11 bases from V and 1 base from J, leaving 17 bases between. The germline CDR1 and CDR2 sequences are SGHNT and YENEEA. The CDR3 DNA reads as TGTGCCTCAGGGCCCCGGGGGAGGAACACCGGGGAGCTGTTTTTT. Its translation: CASGPRGRNTGELFF. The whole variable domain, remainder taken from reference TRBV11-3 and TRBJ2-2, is EAGVVQSPRYKIIEKKQPVAFWCNPISGHNTLYWYLQNLGQGPELLIRYENEEAVDDSQLPKDRFSAERLKGVDSTLKIQPAELGDSAVYLCASGPRGRNTGELFFGEGSRLTVL.

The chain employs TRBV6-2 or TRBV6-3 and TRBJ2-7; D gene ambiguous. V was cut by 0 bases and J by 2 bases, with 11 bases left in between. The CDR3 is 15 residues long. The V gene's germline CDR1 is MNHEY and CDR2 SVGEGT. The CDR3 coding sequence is TGTGCCAGCAGTTACTCATGGGGATTCGCCTACGAGCAGTACTTC. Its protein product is CASSYSWGFAYEQYF.

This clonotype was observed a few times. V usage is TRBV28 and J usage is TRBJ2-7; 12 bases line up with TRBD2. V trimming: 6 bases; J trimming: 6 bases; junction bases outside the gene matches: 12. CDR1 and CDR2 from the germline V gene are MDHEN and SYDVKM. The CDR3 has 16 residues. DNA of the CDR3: TGTGCCAGCAGCCAAGGGGGACTAGCGGGCGTCCCCGAGCAGTACTTC. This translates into CASSQGGLAGVPEQYF.

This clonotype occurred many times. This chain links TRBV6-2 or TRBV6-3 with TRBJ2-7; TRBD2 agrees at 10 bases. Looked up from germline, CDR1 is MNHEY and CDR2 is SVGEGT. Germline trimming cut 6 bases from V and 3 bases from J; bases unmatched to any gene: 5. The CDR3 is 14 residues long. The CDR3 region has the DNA TGTGCCAGCAGCAGGACTAGCGGTCACTACGAGCAGTACTTC. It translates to CASSRTSGHYEQYF.

The CDR3: CSAAGTGVRGELFF. CDR3 nucleotides: TGCAGTGCAGCCGGGACAGGGGTGCGCGGGGAGCTGTTTTTT. This chain joins TRBV20-1 and TRBJ2-2, with 10 nucleotides matching TRBD1. Germline V CDR1 and CDR2: DFQATT, SNEGSKA (reference sequence). Trimming took 6 bases from V and 7 from J; bases not matched to a gene: 8. This CDR3 contains 14 residues.

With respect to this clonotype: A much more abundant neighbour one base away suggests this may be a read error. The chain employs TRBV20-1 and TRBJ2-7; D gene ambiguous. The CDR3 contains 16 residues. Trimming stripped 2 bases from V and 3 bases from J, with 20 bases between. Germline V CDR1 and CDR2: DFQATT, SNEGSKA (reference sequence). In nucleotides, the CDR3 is TGCAGTGCTAGACCTCCTCCCGTGGATGGTCTCTACGAGCAGTACTTC. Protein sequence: CSARPPPVDGLYEQYF.

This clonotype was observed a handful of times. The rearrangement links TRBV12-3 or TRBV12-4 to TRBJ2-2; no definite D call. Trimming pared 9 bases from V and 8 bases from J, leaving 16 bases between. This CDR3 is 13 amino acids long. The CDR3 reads CARPGAATGELFF. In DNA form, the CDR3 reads TGTGCCAGGCCCGGCGCGGCGACGGGGGAGCTGTTTTTT.

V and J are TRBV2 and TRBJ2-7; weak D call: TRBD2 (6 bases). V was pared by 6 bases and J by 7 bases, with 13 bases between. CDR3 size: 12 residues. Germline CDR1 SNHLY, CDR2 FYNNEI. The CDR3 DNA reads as TGTGCCAGCAGGCCGGACCGGGGGGAGCAGTACTTC. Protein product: CASRPDRGEQYF.

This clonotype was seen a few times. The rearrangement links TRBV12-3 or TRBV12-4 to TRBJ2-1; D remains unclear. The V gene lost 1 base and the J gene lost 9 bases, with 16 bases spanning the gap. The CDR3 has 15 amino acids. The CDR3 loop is CASSLDQSSRTEQFF. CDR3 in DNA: TGTGCCAGCAGTTTAGACCAGTCAAGCCGCACTGAGCAGTTCTTC.

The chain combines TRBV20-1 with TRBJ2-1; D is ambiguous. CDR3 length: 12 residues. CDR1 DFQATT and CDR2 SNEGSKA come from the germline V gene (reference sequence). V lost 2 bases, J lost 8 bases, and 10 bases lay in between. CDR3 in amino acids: CSARLALDEQFF. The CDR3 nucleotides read TGCAGTGCTAGACTGGCTTTAGATGAGCAGTTCTTC.

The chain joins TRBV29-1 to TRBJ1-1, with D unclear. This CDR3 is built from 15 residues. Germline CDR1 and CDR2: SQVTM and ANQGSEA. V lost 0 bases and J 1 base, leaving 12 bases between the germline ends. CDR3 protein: CSVEEPQEANTEAFF. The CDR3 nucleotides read TGCAGCGTTGAAGAGCCTCAGGAGGCGAACACTGAAGCTTTCTTT.

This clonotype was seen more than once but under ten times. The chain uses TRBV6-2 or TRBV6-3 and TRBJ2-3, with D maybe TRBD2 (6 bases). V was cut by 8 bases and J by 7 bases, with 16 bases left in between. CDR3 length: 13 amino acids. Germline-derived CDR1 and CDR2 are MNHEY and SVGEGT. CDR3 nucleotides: TGTGCCAGCCGGAACGGCGGGAAGAATACGCAGTATTTT. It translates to CASRNGGKNTQYF.

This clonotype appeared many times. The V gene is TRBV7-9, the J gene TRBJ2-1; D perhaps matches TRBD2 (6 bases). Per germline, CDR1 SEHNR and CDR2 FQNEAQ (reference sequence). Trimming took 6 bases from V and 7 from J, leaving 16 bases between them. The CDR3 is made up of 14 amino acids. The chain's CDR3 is CASSSSEGNNEQFF. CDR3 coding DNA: TGTGCCAGCAGTTCCTCGGAGGGGAATAATGAGCAGTTCTTC.

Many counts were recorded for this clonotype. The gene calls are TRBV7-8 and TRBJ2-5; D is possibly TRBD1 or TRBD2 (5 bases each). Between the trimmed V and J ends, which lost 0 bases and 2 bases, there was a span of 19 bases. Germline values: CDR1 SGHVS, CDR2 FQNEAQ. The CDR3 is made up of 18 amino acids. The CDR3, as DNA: TGTGCCAGCAGCTTAGCGCCGGGGACGGGTCCCAATCAAGAGACCCAGTACTTC. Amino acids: CASSLAPGTGPNQETQYF.

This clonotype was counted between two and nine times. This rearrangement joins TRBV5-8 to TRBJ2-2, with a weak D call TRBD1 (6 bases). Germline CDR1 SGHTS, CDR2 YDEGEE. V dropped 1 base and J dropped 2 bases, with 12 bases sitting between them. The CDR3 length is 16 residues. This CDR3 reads CASSLQQGVNTGELFF. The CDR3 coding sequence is TGTGCCAGCAGCTTGCAACAGGGAGTTAACACCGGGGAGCTGTTTTTT.

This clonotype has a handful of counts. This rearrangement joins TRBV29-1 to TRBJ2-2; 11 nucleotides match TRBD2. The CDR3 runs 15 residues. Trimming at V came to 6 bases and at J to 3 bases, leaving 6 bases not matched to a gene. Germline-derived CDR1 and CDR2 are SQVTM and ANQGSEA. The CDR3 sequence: CSVDPSGGHTGELFF. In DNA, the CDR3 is TGCAGCGTAGACCCTAGCGGGGGGCACACCGGGGAGCTGTTTTTT.

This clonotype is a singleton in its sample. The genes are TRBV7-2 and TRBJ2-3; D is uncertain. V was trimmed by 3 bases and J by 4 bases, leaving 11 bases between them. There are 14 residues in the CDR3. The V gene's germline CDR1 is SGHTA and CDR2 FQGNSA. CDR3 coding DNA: TGTGCCAGCAGCTTCCGGCCAGGCCCAGATACGCAGTATTTT. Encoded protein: CASSFRPGPDTQYF.

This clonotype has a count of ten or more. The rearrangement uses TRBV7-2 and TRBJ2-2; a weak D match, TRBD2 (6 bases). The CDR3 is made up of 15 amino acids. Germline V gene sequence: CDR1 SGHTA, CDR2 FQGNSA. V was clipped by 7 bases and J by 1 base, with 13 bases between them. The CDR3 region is CASTNPGLNTGELFF. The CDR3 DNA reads TGTGCCAGCACCAACCCGGGACTGAACACCGGGGAGCTGTTTTTT.

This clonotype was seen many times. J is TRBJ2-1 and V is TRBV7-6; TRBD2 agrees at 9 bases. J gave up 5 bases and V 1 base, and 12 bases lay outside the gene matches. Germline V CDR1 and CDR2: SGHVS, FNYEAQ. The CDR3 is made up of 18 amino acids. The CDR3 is CASSLGGTGLASNNEQFF. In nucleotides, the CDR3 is TGTGCCAGCAGCTTAGGGGGGACCGGACTAGCGAGTAACAATGAGCAGTTCTTC.

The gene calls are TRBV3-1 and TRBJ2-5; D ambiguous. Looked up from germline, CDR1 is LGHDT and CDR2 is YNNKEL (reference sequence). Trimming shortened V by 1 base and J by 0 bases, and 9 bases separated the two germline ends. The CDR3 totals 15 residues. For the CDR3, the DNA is TGTGCCAGCAGCCAAGGCCCCGACTACCAAGAGACCCAGTACTTC. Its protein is CASSQGPDYQETQYF.